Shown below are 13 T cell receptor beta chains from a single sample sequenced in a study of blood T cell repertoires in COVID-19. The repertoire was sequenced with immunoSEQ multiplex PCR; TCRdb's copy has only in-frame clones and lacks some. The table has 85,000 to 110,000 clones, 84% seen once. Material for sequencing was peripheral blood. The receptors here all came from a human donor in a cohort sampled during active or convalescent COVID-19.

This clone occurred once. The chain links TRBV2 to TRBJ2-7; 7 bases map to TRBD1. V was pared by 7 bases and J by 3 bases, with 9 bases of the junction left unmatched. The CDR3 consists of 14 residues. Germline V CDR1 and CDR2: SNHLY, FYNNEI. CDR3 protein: CASTGIGQVYEQYF. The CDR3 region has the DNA TGTGCCAGCACCGGAATAGGACAGGTCTACGAGCAGTACTTC. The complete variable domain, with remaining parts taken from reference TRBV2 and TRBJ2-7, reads EPEVTQTPSHQVTQMGQEVILRCVPISNHLYFYWYRQILGQKVEFLVSFYNNEISEKSEIFDDQFSVERPDGSNFTLKIRSTKLEDSAMYFCASTGIGQVYEQYFGPGTRLTVT.

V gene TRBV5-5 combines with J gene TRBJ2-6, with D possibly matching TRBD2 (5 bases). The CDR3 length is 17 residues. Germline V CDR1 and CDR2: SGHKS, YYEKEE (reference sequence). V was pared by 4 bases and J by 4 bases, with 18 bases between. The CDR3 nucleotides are TGTGCCAGCAGCATATTGGGAGTAACGGGAGGGGCCAACGTCCTGACTTTC. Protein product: CASSILGVTGGANVLTF.

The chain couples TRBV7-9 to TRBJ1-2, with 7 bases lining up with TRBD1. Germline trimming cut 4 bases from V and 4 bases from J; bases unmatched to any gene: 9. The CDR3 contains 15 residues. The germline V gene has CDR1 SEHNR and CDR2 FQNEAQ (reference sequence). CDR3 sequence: CASSSIQQGSYGYTF. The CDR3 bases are TGTGCCAGCAGCTCAATTCAACAGGGGAGCTATGGCTACACCTTC.

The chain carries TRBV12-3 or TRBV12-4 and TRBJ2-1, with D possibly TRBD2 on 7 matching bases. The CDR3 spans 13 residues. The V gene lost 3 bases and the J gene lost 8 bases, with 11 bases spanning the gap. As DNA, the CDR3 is TGTGCCAGCAGTTTCGCGGGGGCGGATGAGCAGTTCTTC. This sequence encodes CASSFAGADEQFF.

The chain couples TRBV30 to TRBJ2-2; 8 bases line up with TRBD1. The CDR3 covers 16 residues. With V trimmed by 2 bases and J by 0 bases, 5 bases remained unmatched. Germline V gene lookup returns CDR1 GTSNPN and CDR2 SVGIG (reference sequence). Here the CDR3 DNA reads TGTGCCTGGAGTTGGGACAGGCTGTCGAACACCGGGGAGCTGTTTTTT. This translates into CAWSWDRLSNTGELFF.

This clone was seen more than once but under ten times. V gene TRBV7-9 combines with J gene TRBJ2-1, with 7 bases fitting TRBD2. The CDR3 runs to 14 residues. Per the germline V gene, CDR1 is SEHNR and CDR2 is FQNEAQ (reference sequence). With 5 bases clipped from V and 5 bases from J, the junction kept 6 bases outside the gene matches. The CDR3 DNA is TGTGCCAGCAGCCTTACCGGGGGGAACAATGAGCAGTTCTTC. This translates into CASSLTGGNNEQFF.

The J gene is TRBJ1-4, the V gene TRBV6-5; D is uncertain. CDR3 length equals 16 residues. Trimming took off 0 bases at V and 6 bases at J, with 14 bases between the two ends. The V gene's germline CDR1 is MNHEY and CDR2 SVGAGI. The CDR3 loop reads CASSYSWQRLDEKLFF. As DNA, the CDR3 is TGTGCCAGCAGTTACTCCTGGCAGAGGCTAGATGAAAAACTGTTTTTT.

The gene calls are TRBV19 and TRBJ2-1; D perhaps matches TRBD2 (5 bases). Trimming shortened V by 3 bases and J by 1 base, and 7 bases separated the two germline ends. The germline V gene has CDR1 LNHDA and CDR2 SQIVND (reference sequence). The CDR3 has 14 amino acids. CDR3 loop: CASSIEGSYNEQFF. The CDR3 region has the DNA TGTGCCAGTAGTATTGAGGGTTCCTACAATGAGCAGTTCTTC.

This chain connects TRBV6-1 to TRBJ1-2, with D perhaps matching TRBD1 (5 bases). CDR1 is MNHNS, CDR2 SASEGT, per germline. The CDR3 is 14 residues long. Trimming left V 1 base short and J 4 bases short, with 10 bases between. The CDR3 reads CASSEGRVIYGYTF. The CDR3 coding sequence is TGTGCCAGCAGTGAAGGCAGGGTCATCTATGGCTACACCTTC.

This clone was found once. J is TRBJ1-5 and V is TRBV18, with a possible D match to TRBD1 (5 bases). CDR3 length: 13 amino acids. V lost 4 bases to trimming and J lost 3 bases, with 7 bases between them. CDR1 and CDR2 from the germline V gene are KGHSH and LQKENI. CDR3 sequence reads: CASSQGPNQPQHF. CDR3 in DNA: TGTGCCAGCTCACAGGGGCCCAATCAGCCCCAGCATTTT.

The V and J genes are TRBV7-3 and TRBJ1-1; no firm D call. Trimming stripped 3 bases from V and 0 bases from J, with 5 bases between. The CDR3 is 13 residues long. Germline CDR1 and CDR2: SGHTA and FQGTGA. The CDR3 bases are TGTGCCAGCAGCTTCACAGTGAACACTGAAGCTTTCTTT. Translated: CASSFTVNTEAFF.

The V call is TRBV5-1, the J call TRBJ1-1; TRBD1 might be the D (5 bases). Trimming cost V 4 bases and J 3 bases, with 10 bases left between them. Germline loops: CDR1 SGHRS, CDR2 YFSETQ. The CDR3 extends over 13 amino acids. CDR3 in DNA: TGCGCCAGCAGCACCGGGGGGGACACTGAAGCTTTCTTT. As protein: CASSTGGDTEAFF.

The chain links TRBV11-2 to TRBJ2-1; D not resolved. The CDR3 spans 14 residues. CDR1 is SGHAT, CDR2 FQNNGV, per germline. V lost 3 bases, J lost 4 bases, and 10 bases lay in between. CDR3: CASSLQQSYNEQFF. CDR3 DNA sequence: TGTGCCAGCAGCTTGCAACAGAGTTACAATGAGCAGTTCTTC. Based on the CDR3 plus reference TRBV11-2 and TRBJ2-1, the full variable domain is EAGVAQSPRYKIIEKRQSVAFWCNPISGHATLYWYQQILGQGPKLLIQFQNNGVVDDSQLPKDRFSAERLKGVDSTLKIQPAKLEDSAVYLCASSLQQSYNEQFFGPGTRLTVL.